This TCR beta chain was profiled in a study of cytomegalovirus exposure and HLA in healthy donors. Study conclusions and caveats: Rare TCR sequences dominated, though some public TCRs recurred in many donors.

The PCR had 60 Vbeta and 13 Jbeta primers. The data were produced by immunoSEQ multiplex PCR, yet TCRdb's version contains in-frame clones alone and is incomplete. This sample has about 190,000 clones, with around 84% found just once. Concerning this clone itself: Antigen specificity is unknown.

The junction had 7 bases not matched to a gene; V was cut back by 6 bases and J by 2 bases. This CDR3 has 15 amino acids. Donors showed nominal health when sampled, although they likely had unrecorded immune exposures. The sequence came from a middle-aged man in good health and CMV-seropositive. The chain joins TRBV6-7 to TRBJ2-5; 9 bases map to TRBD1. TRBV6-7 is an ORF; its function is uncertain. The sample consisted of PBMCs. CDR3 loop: CASRKPGTGQETQYF. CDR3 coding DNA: TGTGCCAGCAGAAAGCCCGGGACAGGGCAAGAGACCCAGTACTTC.